The next 11 T cell receptor beta chains were all read from a single sample in a study of TIL therapy for anti-PD-1-resistant metastatic lung cancer. Time point specified: pre-treatment sample, taken before nivolumab and TIL therapy. This was the immunoSEQ v3 assay. Measured with immunoSEQ multiplex PCR; TCRdb has only the in-frame clones, and not every one. The data hold roughly 60,000 clones, with 70% to 75% observed a single time. The sequences come from blood, collected at baseline. The source of these receptors is a person between 25 and 79 years old with non-small cell lung cancer.

The CDR3 bases are TGTGCCAGCAGCTTAAGGCTCTCCAATGAGCAGTTCTTC. Its protein product is CASSLRLSNEQFF. V gene TRBV7-9 combines with J gene TRBJ2-1; D is ambiguous. This CDR3 is built from 13 residues. V was cut by 2 bases and J by 6 bases, with 8 bases left in between. CDR1 SEHNR and CDR2 FQNEAQ come from the germline V gene (reference sequence).

The chain has TRBV2 and TRBJ2-4; TRBD1 is a possible D gene (6 bases). Between the trimmed V and J ends, which lost 7 bases and 0 bases, there was a span of 13 bases. The CDR3 runs 15 residues. The V gene's germline CDR1 is SNHLY and CDR2 FYNNEI. The CDR3, as DNA: TGTGCCAGCACCAGACAGGCTATAGCCAAAAACATTCAGTACTTC. Its protein is CASTRQAIAKNIQYF.

The gene calls are TRBV28 and TRBJ2-7; D is undetermined. The germline gives CDR1 MDHEN, CDR2 SYDVKM. The CDR3 is 11 residues long. Trimming left V 5 bases short and J 2 bases short, with 4 bases between. CDR3 bases: TGTGCCAGCAGTCGAGCCTACGAGCAGTACTTC. This sequence encodes CASSRAYEQYF.

This chain joins TRBV5-6 and TRBJ1-1; D is unresolved. The CDR3 has 14 residues. Germline CDR1 and CDR2: SGHDT and YYEEEE. The CDR3 DNA follows: TGTGCGTCACGGGGAGTCTCGGGATACACTGAAGCTTTCTTT. This gives the protein CASRGVSGYTEAFF.

The rearrangement uses TRBV7-3 and TRBJ1-1; TRBD1 aligns across 10 bases. The length of the CDR3 is 16 residues. V was pared by 0 bases and J by 5 bases, with 6 bases of the junction left unmatched. Per germline, CDR1 SGHTA and CDR2 FQGTGA. CDR3 coding DNA: TGTGCCAGCAGCTTAACGCGACAGGGGGCGCAGACTGAAGCTTTCTTT. Its protein product is CASSLTRQGAQTEAFF.

The J gene is TRBJ1-1, the V gene TRBV6-5, with D unresolved. Germline CDR1 is MNHEY and CDR2 is SVGAGI. Trimming shortened V by 2 bases and J by 9 bases, and 7 bases separated the two germline ends. This CDR3 is 11 amino acids long. Written as DNA, the CDR3 is TGTGCCAGCAGTTACAACAAGAAAGCTTTCTTT. Protein sequence: CASSYNKKAFF.

This chain connects TRBV5-6 to TRBJ1-1; D is undetermined. The germline V gene has CDR1 SGHDT and CDR2 YYEEEE. Between the trimmed V and J ends, which lost 2 bases and 8 bases, there was a span of 10 bases. The CDR3 totals 12 residues. The CDR3 region is CASSLSTREAFF. DNA of the CDR3: TGTGCCAGCAGCTTAAGCACCAGGGAAGCTTTCTTT.

The chain carries TRBV19 and TRBJ1-2, with D possibly being TRBD1 (6 bases). The V and J ends lost 5 bases and 4 bases respectively, with 14 bases between them. This CDR3 is built from 14 residues. Germline V gene lookup returns CDR1 LNHDA and CDR2 SQIVND (reference sequence). CDR3 sequence reads: CASSPQGRAYGYTF. The DNA of the CDR3 is TGTGCCAGTAGTCCGCAGGGGCGCGCCTATGGCTACACCTTC. The full variable domain, with the rest looked up from reference TRBV19 and TRBJ1-2, is DGGITQSPKYLFRKEGQNVTLSCEQNLNHDAMYWYRQDPGQGLRLIYYSQIVNDFQKGDIAEGYSVSREKKESFPLTVTSAQKNPTAFYLCASSPQGRAYGYTFGSGTRLTVV.

The CDR3 sequence: CAWSATSGLSNEQFF. The CDR3 bases are TGTGCCTGGAGTGCAACTAGCGGACTCTCCAATGAGCAGTTCTTC. V and J are TRBV30 and TRBJ2-1, with TRBD2 matching 8 bases. Germline CDR1 is GTSNPN and CDR2 is SVGIG (reference sequence). The CDR3 has 15 residues. V trimming: 1 base; J trimming: 6 bases; junction bases outside the gene matches: 8.

The V call is TRBV4-3, the J call TRBJ1-2; 12 bases match TRBD1. The CDR3 spans 15 residues. Germline V gene data show CDR1 as LGHNA and CDR2 as YSLEER. With 4 bases clipped from V and 3 bases from J, the junction kept 3 bases outside the gene matches. The CDR3, as DNA: TGCGCCAGCAGCCGGGGACAGGGGGCGGACTATGGCTACACCTTC. Translated: CASSRGQGADYGYTF.

V usage is TRBV7-9 and J usage is TRBJ1-1; possibly TRBD1 for D (6 bases). The V end lost 5 bases, the J end lost 1 base, and 11 bases lay between the germline ends. This CDR3 has 14 amino acids. CDR1 SEHNR and CDR2 FQNEAQ come from the germline V gene (reference sequence). In DNA form, the CDR3 reads TGTGCCAGCAGCCAGGGACATGCGAACACTGAAGCTTTCTTT. This codes for CASSQGHANTEAFF.